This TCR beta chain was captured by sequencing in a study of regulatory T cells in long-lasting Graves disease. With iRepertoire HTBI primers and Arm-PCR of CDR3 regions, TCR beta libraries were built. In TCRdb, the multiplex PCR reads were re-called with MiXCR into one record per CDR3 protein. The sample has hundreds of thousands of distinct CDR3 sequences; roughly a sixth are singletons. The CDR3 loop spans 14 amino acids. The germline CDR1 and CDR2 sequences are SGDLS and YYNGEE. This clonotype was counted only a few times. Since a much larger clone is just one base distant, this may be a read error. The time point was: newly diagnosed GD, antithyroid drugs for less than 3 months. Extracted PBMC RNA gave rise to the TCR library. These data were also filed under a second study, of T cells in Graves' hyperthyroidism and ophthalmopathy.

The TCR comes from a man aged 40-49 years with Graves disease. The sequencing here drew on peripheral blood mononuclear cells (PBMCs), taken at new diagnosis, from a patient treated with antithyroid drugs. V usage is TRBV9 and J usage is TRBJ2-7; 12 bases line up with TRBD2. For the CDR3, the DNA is TGTGCCAACAGCGTAGGGACTAGCGGGTACGAGCAGTACTTC. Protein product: CANSVGTSGYEQYF.